This TCR beta chain was profiled in a study of CD8 T cells in Susac syndrome. Whole-study results and caveats: As the study acknowledged, the number of individuals in its TCR sequencing and HLA analysis was relatively small.

The CDR3 is made up of 15 amino acids. Germline V gene lookup returns CDR1 MNHEY and CDR2 SVGEGT. V lost 0 bases, J lost 2 bases, and 3 bases stayed unmatched. The authors reverse transcribed roughly 0.5 to 1 ug RNA with random hexamers. Across 54 Vbeta and 13 Jbeta, immunoSEQ multiplex PCR amplified TCR beta CDR3. TCRdb called the immunoSEQ multiplex PCR reads again in MiXCR, with one record for every CDR3 protein. The sample has 55,000 to 75,000 distinct CDR3 sequences, around 93% seen once. Turning to this clonotype: Its target is unknown.

The chain is built from TRBV6-2 or TRBV6-3 and TRBJ2-7, with 8 bases that match TRBD1. Sample: CD4+ T cells from PBMCs. The TCR was taken from a human donor with Susac syndrome. Here the CDR3 reads CASSYSSRGPYEQYF. The CDR3 DNA reads as TGTGCCAGCAGTTACTCGAGCAGGGGGCCCTACGAGCAGTACTTC.